This TCR beta chain was captured in a study of shared clonotypes between healthy human individuals. Trimming cost V 6 bases and J 7 bases; bases outside gene matches: 13. From germline, CDR1 is SEHNR and CDR2 FQNEAQ (reference sequence). This CDR3 has 16 residues. Regarding this clone: Its target is not known.

The CD4+ fraction was divided into a CD45RA+ naive subset and a CD45RA-negative memory subset. For each subset, genomic DNA was distributed in equal portions over several immunoSEQ plates. Clones were sequenced by immunoSEQ multiplex PCR, and TCRdb holds only the in-frame ones, with some missing. The sample yields more than 2,000,000 clones, approximately 94% seen once. Study-wide findings and caveats: All-four-donor shared clonotypes had higher generation probabilities than non-shared clonotypes did. The rarefaction results pointed to incomplete sorted-subset sequencing despite large depth.

The sequence derives from a man aged 18 to 29 in good health. Sample: naive CD4+ T cells sorted from blood. Regarding subset: CD45RA+ positively selected. The genes are TRBV7-9 and TRBJ2-1, with 9 nucleotides matching TRBD1. The CDR3, as DNA: TGTGCCAGCAGTCTTAAGGGACAGGGAGTGAAAAATGAGCAGTTCTTC. Amino acids: CASSLKGQGVKNEQFF.